The 8 T cell receptor beta chains below all came from one sample that was sequenced in a study of blood T cell repertoires in COVID-19. Assay: immunoSEQ multiplex PCR; the TCRdb copy retains only in-frame clones and omits some. The table lists about 200,000 clones, 65% to 90% of them singletons. Material: PBMCs or T cells enriched from blood (not recorded which). Every receptor here comes from a woman aged 40-49 years with acute COVID-19.

This chain joins TRBV19 and TRBJ1-5, with TRBD1 matching over 10 bases. With 5 bases clipped from V and 5 bases from J, the junction kept 3 bases outside the gene matches. The germline V gene encodes CDR1 LNHDA and CDR2 SQIVND (reference sequence). The CDR3 spans 14 residues. The CDR3 DNA sequence: TGTGCCAGTAGTCCCGGGACAGGGGATCAGCCCCAGCATTTT. This translates into CASSPGTGDQPQHF.

This clone occurred once. The gene calls are TRBV5-1 and TRBJ2-1; TRBD2 matches 14 bases. Germline lookup yields CDR1 SGHRS and CDR2 YFSETQ. The CDR3 contains 19 residues. J lost 8 bases, V lost 3 bases, and 16 bases had no gene match. CDR3 amino acids: CASSSGVGGLAGERDEQFF. The DNA of the CDR3 is TGCGCCAGCAGCTCTGGGGTGGGGGGACTAGCGGGAGAGAGAGATGAGCAGTTCTTC.

The chain has TRBV5-6 and TRBJ2-1; 8 bases map to TRBD2. With 0 bases clipped from V and 0 bases from J, the junction kept 11 bases outside the gene matches. There are 19 residues in the CDR3. Looked up from germline, CDR1 is SGHDT and CDR2 is YYEEEE. CDR3: CASSLGNSGAQSSYNEQFF. Here the CDR3 DNA reads TGTGCCAGCAGCTTGGGTAATAGCGGGGCGCAGAGCTCCTACAATGAGCAGTTCTTC.

This rearrangement joins TRBV13 to TRBJ2-1, with D perhaps matching TRBD2 (6 bases). The germline V gene encodes CDR1 PRHDT and CDR2 FYEKMQ (reference sequence). V was clipped by 4 bases and J by 7 bases, with 11 bases between them. The CDR3 is 13 amino acids. DNA of the CDR3: TGTGCCAGCAGCTACCCCAGCGGGAATGAGCAGTTCTTC. This sequence encodes CASSYPSGNEQFF.

The chain recombines TRBV6-1 with TRBJ1-5; D is unresolved. This CDR3 is 17 amino acids long. The ends were cut back, 4 bases at V and 2 bases at J, with 18 bases in the middle. Germline lookup yields CDR1 MNHNS and CDR2 SASEGT. The CDR3 protein is CASSGELSARGNQPQHF. The CDR3 region has the DNA TGTGCCAGCAGTGGGGAGCTTTCCGCTCGGGGCAATCAGCCCCAGCATTTT.

The gene calls are TRBV28 and TRBJ1-1; 7 nucleotides line up with TRBD1. Germline V lookup: CDR1 MDHEN, CDR2 SYDVKM. Trimming at V came to 8 bases and at J to 0 bases, leaving 6 bases not matched to a gene. There are 14 residues in the CDR3. CDR3 DNA: TGTGCCAGCCGTGTCGACAGGGTGAACACTGAAGCTTTCTTT. It specifies CASRVDRVNTEAFF.

The gene calls are TRBV14 and TRBJ2-7, with D perhaps matching TRBD1 (6 bases). Germline V gene data show CDR1 as SGHDN and CDR2 as FVKESK. The germline V and J ends were trimmed by 7 bases and 4 bases, with 17 bases remaining between them. The CDR3 covers 14 residues. Written as DNA, the CDR3 is TGTGCCAGCACCCCGGGCGAGGGGGTATACGAGCAGTACTTC. It encodes CASTPGEGVYEQYF.

This chain uses TRBV7-8 with TRBJ2-3; D possibly corresponds to TRBD1 (5 bases). CDR3 length equals 14 residues. The ends were cut back, 5 bases at V and 4 bases at J, with 13 bases in the middle. Germline CDR1 and CDR2: SGHVS and FQNEAQ. The CDR3 sequence is CASSPDLGADTQYF. CDR3 bases: TGTGCCAGCAGCCCCGACCTAGGGGCAGATACGCAGTATTTT.